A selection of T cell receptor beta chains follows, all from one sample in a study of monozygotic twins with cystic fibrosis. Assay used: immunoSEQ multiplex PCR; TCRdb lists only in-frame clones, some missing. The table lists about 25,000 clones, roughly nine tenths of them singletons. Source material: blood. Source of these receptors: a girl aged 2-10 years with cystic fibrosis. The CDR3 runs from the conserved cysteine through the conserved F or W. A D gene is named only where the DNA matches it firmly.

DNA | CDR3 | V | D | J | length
TGTGCCACCAGCAGAGCGGTCAGGGGGGAAGAGACCCAGTACTTC | CATSRAVRGEETQYF | TRBV15 | - | TRBJ2-5 | 15
TGTGCCAGCAGTCCTCCATCCCCTATAACAGACACTAACTATGGCTACACCTTC | CASSPPSPITDTNYGYTF | TRBV7-9 | - | TRBJ1-2 | 18
TGTGCCATCCCCACGGAACAGGCCGAGGGGGAGCAGTACTTC | CAIPTEQAEGEQYF | TRBV10-3 | - | TRBJ2-7 | 14
TGTGCCAGCAGTTACGCCCCTGAAGCTTTCTTT | CASSYAPEAFF | TRBV6-5 | - | TRBJ1-1 | 11
TGCAGCGTTGGGACCGGGGAGCTGTTTTTT | CSVGTGELFF | TRBV29-1 | - | TRBJ2-2 | 10
TGTGCCAGCAGTCGGACAGGGATCAGCAATCAGCCCCAGCATTTT | CASSRTGISNQPQHF | TRBV6-4 | TRBD1 | TRBJ1-5 | 15
TGTGCCAGCAGCCCCACCGGGGGGGAAGCCTACAATGAGCAGTTCTTC | CASSPTGGEAYNEQFF | TRBV7-8 | TRBD2 | TRBJ2-1 | 16
TGTGCCAGCAGTAAACAGGAGAATCAGCCCCAGCATTTT | CASSKQENQPQHF | TRBV2 | - | TRBJ1-5 | 13
TGTGCCAGCAGCTCGGGACAACTTTACGAGCAGTACTTC | CASSSGQLYEQYF | TRBV13 | - | TRBJ2-7 | 13
TGTGCCAGCAGTGCGGACGGTAGCAATCAGCCCCAGCATTTT | CASSADGSNQPQHF | TRBV6-1 | - | TRBJ1-5 | 14
TGTGCCAGCAGCCAAGATCCCCGGACGGGTGAAGCTTTCTTT | CASSQDPRTGEAFF | TRBV4-2 | - | TRBJ1-1 | 14
TGTGCCAGCAGCCCCCAGGCCCGACTAGATGAGCAGTTCTTC | CASSPQARLDEQFF | TRBV7-2 | - | TRBJ2-1 | 14
TGCGCCAGCAGCTTCACGCCGCAGAACTACGAGCAGTACTTC | CASSFTPQNYEQYF | TRBV5-1 | - | TRBJ2-7 | 14
TGTGCCAGCTCACCACCCGGGACACTAGTCTACAATGAGCAGTTCTTC | CASSPPGTLVYNEQFF | TRBV18 | - | TRBJ2-1 | 16